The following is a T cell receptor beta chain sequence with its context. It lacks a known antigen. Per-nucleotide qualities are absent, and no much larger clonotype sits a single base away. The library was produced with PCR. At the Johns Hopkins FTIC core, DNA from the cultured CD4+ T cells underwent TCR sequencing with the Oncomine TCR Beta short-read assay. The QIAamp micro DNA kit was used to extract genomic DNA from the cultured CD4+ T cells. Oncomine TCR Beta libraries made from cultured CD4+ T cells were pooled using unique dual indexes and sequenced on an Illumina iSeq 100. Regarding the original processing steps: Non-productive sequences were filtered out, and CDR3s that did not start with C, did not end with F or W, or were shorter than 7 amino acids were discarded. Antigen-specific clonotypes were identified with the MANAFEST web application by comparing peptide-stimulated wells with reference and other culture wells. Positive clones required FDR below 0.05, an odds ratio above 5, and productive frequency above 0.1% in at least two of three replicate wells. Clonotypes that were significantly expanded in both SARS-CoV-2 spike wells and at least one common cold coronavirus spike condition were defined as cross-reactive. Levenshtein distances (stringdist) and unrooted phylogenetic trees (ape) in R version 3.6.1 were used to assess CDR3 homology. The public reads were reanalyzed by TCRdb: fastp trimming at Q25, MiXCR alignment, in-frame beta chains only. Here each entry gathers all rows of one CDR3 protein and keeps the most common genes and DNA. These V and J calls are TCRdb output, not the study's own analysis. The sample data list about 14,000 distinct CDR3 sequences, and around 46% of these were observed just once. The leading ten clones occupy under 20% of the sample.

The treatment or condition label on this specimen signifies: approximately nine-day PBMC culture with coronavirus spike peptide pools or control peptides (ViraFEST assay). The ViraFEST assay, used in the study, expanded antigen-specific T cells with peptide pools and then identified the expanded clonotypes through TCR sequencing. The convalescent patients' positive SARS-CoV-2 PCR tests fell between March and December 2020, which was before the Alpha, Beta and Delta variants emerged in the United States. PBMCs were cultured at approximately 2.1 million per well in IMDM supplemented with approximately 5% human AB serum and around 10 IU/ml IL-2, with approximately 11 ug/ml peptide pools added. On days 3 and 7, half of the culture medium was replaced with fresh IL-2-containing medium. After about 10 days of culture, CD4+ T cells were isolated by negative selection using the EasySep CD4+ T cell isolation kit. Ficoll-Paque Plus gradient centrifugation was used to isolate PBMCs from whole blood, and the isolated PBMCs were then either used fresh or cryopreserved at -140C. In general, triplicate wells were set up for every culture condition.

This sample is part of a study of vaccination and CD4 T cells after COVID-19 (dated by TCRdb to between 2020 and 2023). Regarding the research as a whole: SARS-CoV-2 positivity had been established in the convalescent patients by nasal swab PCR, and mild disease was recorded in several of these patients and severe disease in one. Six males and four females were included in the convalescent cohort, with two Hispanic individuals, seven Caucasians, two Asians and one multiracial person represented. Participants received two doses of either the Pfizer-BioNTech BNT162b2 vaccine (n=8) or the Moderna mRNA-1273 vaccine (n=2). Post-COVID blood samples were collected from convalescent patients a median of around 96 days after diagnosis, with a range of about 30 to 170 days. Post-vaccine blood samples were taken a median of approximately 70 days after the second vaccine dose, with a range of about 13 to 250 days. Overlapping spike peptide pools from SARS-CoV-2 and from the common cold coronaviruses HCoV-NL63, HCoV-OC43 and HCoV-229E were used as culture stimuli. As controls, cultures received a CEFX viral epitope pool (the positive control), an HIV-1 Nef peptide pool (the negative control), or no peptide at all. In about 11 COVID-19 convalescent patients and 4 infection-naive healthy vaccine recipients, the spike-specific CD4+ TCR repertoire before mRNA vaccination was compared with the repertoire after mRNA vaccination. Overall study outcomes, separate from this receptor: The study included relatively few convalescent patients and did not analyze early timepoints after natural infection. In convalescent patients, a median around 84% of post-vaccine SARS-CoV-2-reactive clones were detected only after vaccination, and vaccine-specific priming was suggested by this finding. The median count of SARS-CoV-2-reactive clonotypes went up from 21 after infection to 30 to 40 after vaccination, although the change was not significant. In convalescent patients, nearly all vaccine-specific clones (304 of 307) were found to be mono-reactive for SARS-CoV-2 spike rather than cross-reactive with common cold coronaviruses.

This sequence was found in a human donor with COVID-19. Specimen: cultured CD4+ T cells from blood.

The DNA is as follows: TGTGCCAGCAGCCAAGATCGGGGGACTACTGTCAGGGGGGAGACCCAGTACTTC. Its translation is CASSQDRGTTVRGETQYF. This chain is built from TRBV14 and TRBJ2-5; the D gene is possibly TRBD1 or TRBD2, with 7 bases matching each. Measured from the cysteine to the phenylalanine, the CDR3 is 18 residues long. Only the CDR3 portion is preserved as DNA: 54 bases, with reading frame beginning at the first base. V is cut by 0 bases and J by 5 bases, and the space between the germline ends is 22 bases. CDR1 and CDR2 (SGHDN, FVKESK) derive from the germline V gene.